The clone carrying this T cell receptor (beta chain) was detected a few times. As yet, its antigen is unknown. Germline V gene data show CDR1 as LNHDA and CDR2 as SQIVND (reference sequence). CDR3 length: 15 residues. With 2 bases removed from V and 5 bases from J, the gap between germline ends came to 13 bases. Each population, CD4+ and CD8+ cells, was isolated by positive magnetic bead selection and checked for purity by flow cytometry. The entry originates in a study of somatic mutations in cytotoxic T cells in rheumatoid arthritis. Study-level background: Among the T-cell populations stained with V beta antibodies, some were separated by flow sorting at nearly 100% purity, including V beta1+ cells whose TCRB was sequenced. Findings of the study overall: With roughly 65 patients examined, roughly 8 had a largest CD8+ clone exceeding 20% of CD8+ cells.

Using immunoSEQ multiplex PCR, the repertoire was profiled, and TCRdb retains in-frame clones only, with some absent. The sample carries just over 20,000 clones, over 75% recorded once. This chain links TRBV19 with TRBJ1-5, with D possibly matching TRBD1 (5 bases). The sample comprised CD8+ T cells sorted from blood. The sequence came from an adult with rheumatoid arthritis. The CDR3: CASSITNRGDQPQHF. The CDR3 DNA is TGTGCCAGTAGTATAACAAATCGGGGCGATCAGCCCCAGCATTTT.